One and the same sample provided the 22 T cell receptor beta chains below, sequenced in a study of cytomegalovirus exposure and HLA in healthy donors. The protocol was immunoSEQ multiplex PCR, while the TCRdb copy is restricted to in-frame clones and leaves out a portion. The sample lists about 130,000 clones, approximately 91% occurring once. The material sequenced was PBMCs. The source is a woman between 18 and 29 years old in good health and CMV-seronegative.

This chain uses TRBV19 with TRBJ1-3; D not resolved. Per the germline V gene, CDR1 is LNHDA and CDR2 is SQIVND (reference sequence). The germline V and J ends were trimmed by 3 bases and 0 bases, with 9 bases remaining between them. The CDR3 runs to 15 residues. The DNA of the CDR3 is TGTGCCAGTAGTATGTGGAGTAGCTCTGGAAACACCATATATTTT. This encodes CASSMWSSSGNTIYF.

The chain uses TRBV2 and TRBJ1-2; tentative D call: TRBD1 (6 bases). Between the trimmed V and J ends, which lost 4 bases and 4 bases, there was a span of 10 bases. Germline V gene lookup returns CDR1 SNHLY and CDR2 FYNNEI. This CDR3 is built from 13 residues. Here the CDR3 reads CASSARGSYGYTF. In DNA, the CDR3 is TGTGCCAGCAGTGCCAGGGGTAGCTATGGCTACACCTTC.

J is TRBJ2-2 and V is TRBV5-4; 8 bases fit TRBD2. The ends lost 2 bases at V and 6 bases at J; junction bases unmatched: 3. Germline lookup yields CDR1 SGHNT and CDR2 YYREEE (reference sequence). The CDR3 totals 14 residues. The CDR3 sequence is CASSFQREPGELFF. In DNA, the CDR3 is TGTGCCAGCAGCTTCCAGCGGGAGCCCGGGGAGCTGTTTTTT.

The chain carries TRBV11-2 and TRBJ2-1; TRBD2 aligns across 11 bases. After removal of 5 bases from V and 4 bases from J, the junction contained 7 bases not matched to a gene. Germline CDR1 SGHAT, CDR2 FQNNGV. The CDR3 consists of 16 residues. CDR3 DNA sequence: TGTGCCAGCAGCCATACCCGGACTAGCGGGTACAATGAGCAGTTCTTC. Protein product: CASSHTRTSGYNEQFF.

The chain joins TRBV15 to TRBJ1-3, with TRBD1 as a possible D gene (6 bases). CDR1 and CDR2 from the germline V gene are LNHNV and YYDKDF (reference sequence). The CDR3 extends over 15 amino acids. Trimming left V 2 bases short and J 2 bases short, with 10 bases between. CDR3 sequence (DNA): TGTGCCACCAGCAGACGAGGGACACCTGGAAACACCATATATTTT. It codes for CATSRRGTPGNTIYF.

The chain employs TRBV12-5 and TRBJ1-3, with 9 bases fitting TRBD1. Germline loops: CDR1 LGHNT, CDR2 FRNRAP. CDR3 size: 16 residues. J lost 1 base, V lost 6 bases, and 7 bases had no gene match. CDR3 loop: CASGRGGTGSGNTIYF. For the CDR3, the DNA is TGTGCTAGTGGAAGAGGTGGGACAGGGTCTGGAAACACCATATATTTT.

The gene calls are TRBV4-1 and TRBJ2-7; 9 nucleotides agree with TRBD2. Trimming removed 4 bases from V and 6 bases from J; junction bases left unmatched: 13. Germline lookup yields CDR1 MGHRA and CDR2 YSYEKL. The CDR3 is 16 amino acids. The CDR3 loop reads CASSPSRGTSLGEQYF. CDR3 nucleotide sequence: TGCGCCAGCAGCCCATCCCGGGGGACTAGCTTAGGCGAGCAGTACTTC.

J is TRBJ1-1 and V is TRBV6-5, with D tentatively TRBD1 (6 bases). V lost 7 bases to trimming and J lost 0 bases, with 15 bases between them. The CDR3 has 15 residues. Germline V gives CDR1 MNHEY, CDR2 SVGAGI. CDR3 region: CASTIRGTMNTEAFF. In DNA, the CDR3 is TGTGCCAGCACAATCAGGGGAACTATGAACACTGAAGCTTTCTTT.

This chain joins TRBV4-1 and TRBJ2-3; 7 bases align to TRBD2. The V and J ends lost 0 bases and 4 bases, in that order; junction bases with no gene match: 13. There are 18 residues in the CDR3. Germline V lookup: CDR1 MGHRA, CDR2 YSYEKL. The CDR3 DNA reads TGCGCCAGCAGCCAAGACCTGGGGGGAGCGGGATGGGCAGATACGCAGTATTTT. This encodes CASSQDLGGAGWADTQYF.

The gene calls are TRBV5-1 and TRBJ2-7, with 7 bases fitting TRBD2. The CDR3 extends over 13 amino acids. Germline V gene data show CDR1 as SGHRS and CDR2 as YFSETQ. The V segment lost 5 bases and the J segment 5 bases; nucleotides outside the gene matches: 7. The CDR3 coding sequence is TGCGCCAGCAGTCGGCGCGGGAGTGACGAGCAGTACTTC. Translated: CASSRRGSDEQYF. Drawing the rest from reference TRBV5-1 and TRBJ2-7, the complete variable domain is KAGVTQTPRYLIKTRGQQVTLSCSPISGHRSVSWYQQTPGQGLQFLFEYFSETQRNKGNFPGRFSGRQFSNSRSEMNVSTLELGDSALYLCASSRRGSDEQYFGPGTRLTVT.

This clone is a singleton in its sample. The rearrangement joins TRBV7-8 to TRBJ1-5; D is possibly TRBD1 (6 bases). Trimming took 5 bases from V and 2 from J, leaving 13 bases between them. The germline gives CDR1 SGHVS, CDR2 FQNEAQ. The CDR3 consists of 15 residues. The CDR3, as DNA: TGTGCCAGCAGCCAGGGGTCTTTAGGCAATCAGCCCCAGCATTTT. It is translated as CASSQGSLGNQPQHF. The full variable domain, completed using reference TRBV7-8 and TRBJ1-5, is GAGVSQSPRYKVAKRGQDVALRCDPISGHVSLFWYQQALGQGPEFLTYFQNEAQLDKSGLPSDRFFAERPEGSVSTLKIQRTQQEDSAVYLCASSQGSLGNQPQHFGDGTRLSIL.

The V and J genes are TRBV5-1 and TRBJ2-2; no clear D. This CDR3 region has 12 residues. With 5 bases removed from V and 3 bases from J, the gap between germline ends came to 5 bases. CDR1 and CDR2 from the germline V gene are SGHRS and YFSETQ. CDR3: CASRFDTGELFF. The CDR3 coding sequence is TGCGCCAGCAGATTCGACACCGGGGAGCTGTTTTTT.

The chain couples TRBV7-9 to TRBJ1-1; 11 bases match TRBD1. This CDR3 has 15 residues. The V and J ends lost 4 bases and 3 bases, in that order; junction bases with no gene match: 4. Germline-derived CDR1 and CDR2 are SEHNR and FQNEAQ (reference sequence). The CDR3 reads CASSSGQGVDTEAFF. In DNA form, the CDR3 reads TGTGCCAGCAGCTCGGGACAGGGGGTGGACACTGAAGCTTTCTTT.

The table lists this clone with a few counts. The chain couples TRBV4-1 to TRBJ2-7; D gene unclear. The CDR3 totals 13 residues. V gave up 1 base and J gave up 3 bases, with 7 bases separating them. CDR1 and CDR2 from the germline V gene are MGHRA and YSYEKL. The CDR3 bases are TGCGCCAGCAGCCAAGGTAACGGCTACGAGCAGTACTTC. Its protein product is CASSQGNGYEQYF.

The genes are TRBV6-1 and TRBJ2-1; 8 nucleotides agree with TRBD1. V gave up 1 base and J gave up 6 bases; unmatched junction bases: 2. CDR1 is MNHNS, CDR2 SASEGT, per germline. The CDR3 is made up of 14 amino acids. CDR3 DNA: TGTGCCAGCAGTGAAGTCGGGACAGGCAATGAGCAGTTCTTC. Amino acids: CASSEVGTGNEQFF.

The CDR3, as DNA: TGTGCCAGTAGCCCAACTTGGCTAGCGGGAGTAGATGAGCAGTTCTTC. It codes for CASSPTWLAGVDEQFF. V usage is TRBV19 and J usage is TRBJ2-1; 10 nucleotides line up with TRBD2. The CDR3 is 16 residues long. CDR1 LNHDA and CDR2 SQIVND come from the germline V gene (reference sequence). The V gene end was trimmed by 6 bases and the J gene end by 8 bases; junction bases not matched to a gene: 13.

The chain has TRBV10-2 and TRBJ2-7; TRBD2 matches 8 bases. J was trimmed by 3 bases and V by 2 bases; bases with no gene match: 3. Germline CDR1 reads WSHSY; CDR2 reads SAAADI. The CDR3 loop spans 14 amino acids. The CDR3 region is CASSERGLDYEQYF. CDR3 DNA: TGCGCCAGCAGTGAGAGGGGACTAGACTACGAGCAGTACTTC.

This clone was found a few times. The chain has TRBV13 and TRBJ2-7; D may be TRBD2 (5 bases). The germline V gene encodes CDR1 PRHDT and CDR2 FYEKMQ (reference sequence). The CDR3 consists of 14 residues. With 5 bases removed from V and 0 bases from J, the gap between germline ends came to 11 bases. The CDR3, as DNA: TGTGCCAGCAGCCCCGCTAGCAGCTCCTACGAGCAGTACTTC. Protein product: CASSPASSSYEQYF.

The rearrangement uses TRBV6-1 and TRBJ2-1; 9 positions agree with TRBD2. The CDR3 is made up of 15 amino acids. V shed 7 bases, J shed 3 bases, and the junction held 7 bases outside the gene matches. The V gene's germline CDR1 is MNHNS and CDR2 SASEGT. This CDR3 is CASNPTTSGYNEQFF. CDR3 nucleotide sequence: TGTGCCAGCAATCCAACGACTAGCGGCTACAATGAGCAGTTCTTC.

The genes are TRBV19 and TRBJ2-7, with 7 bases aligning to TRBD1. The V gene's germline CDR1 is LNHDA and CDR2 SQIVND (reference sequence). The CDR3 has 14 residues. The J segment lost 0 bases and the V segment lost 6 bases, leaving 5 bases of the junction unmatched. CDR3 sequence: CASSSGQSSYEQYF. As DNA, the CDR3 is TGTGCCAGTAGCTCGGGACAGAGCTCCTACGAGCAGTACTTC.

The CDR3 DNA reads TGTGCCATCGCCGGACAGGGACCCTATGAAGCTTTCTTT. This sequence encodes CAIAGQGPYEAFF. The V gene is TRBV10-3, the J gene TRBJ1-1; 8 positions agree with TRBD1. Germline loops: CDR1 ENHRY, CDR2 SYGVKD. This CDR3 contains 13 residues. After removal of 8 bases from V and 7 bases from J, the junction contained 9 bases not matched to a gene.

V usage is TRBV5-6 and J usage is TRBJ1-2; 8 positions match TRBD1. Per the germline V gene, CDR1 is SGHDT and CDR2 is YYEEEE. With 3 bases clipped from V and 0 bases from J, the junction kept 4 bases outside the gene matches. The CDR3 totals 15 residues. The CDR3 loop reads CASSWGQATNYGYTF. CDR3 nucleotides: TGTGCCAGCAGCTGGGGACAGGCCACTAACTATGGCTACACCTTC.